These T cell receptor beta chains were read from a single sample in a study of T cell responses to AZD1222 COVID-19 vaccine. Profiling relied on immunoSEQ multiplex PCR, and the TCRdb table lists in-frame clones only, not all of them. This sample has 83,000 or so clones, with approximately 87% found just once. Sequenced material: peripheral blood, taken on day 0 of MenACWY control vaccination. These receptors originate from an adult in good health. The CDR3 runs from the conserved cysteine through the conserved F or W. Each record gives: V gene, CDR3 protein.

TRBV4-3 CASSPGLAYEQYF
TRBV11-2 CASSFAYEQYF
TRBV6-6 CASRGDQGTSEAFF
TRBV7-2 CASSLLSGSYNEQFF
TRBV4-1 CASSQTGLGSSYNSPLHF
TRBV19 CASRISGTVDNQPQHF
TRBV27 CASKRGTLGGDTEAFF
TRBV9 CASSVGTEQYF
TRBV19 CASTPSTGAPVGQHF
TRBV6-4 CASSDPNGGVHEQFF
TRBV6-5 CASSYSSVVNTEAFF
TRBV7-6 CASSLTTGAPNEKLFF
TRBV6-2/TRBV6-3 CASSYTGGYEQYF
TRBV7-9 CASSFGSLSSYEQYF
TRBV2 CASSVVTEAFF
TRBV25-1 CASSEWGGTTYEQYF
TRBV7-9 CASSSKGLADSYNEQFF
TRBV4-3 CASSQALRGLNTEAFF
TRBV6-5 CATQRLLSVYEQYF
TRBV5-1 CASSLGDRGPYEQYF
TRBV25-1 CASSEWGQGSNEQFF
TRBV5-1 CASSLGPSGYEQYF
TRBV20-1 CSAPEYTEAFF
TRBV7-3 CASSLRPAVGIDTQYF
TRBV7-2 CASSSRTASGNTIYF
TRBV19 CASSALDREKLFF
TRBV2 CASTLNGGGGPYEQYF
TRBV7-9 CASSPSYEQYF
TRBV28 CASTTSREVGIQYF
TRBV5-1 CASSPLVGANYGYTF
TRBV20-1 CSASGAGYQPQHF
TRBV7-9 CASSFLASGTSGELFF
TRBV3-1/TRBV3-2 CASSPQVSNSPLHF
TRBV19 CASSIGGAGTALF
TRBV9 CASSAGDRVRYGYTF
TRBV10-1 CASKLAGTSKNNEQFF
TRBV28 CASGTGWTEAFF
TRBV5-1 CASSTQGGDEQYF
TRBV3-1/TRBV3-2 CASSFVAGGSTDTQYF
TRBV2 CASSLRNEQFF
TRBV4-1 CASSQDKGGGQPQHF
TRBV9 CASSVGQLVYEQYF
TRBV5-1 CASSLAGSGANVLTF
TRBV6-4 CASGTGETTGELFF
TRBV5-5 CASSLQGLGGEKLFF
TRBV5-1 CASSLDGGNQPQHF
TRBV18 CASSPSLSGRADEQFF
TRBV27 CASSSDPYYEQYF
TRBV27 CASSFMAGAYNEQFF
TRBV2 CASSEREGETQYF
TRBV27 CASSFTGGTEAFF
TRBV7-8 CASSLAGVPNTQYF
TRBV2 CASSSRTNTGELFF
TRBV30 CAWSSLGYTF
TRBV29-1 CSVAETGTGSSYEQYF
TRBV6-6 CASSPGQGLGYTF
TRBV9 CASSVASPLPLLAAPPEEQYF
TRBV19 CASSPQTNTEAFF
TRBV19 CASSKAFNQPQHF